These 29 T cell receptor beta chains were all obtained from the same sample, sequenced in a study of blood T cell repertoires in COVID-19. Sequencing used immunoSEQ multiplex PCR; TCRdb keeps in-frame clones, though not all of them. The sample gives 250,000 or so clones, approximately 83% of which show up once; more than 3% is in the top ten. Sequenced material: PBMCs or T cells enriched from blood (not recorded which). The receptors derive from a man aged 45 to 65 who had recovered from COVID-19.

The chain joins TRBV7-9 to TRBJ1-1; D may be TRBD1 (6 bases). Germline CDR1 SEHNR, CDR2 FQNEAQ (reference sequence). The CDR3 runs 13 residues. V was cut by 6 bases and J by 6 bases, with 14 bases left in between. CDR3 coding DNA: TGTGCCAGCAGGGGGCCCAGGGGTCCTGAAGCTTTCTTT. Translation: CASRGPRGPEAFF.

Here the CDR3 DNA reads TGTGCCAGCAGCCCACAGCTGAACTATGGCTACACCTTC. Translating gives CASSPQLNYGYTF. This chain connects TRBV7-2 to TRBJ1-2; D not certain. The CDR3 extends over 13 amino acids. V was clipped by 5 bases and J by 2 bases, with 9 bases between them. Germline values: CDR1 SGHTA, CDR2 FQGNSA.

This clone was observed once. V usage is TRBV19 and J usage is TRBJ2-3; 13 bases map to TRBD2. Germline CDR1 reads LNHDA; CDR2 reads SQIVND (reference sequence). Trimming cost V 3 bases and J 6 bases; bases outside gene matches: 6. CDR3 length equals 16 residues. The CDR3 DNA is TGTGCCAGTAGTATTGGGACTAGCGGGAAATGGGATACGCAGTATTTT. Its translation: CASSIGTSGKWDTQYF.

This sequence joins TRBV7-9 and TRBJ1-1, with a possible D match to TRBD1 (5 bases). CDR3 length equals 11 residues. Trimming removed 5 bases from V and 14 bases from J, with 15 bases in between. CDR1 is SEHNR, CDR2 FQNEAQ, per germline (reference sequence). Here the CDR3 reads CASSPLQDKFF. Here the CDR3 DNA reads TGTGCCAGCAGCCCTCTCCAGGACAAGTTCTTT.

This chain joins TRBV6-5 and TRBJ1-1; D gene ambiguous. This CDR3 has 15 residues. V gave up 2 bases and J gave up 4 bases, with 14 bases separating them. Germline V CDR1 and CDR2: MNHEY, SVGAGI. The chain's CDR3 is CASSYKRVMITEAFF. The CDR3 DNA reads TGTGCCAGCAGTTACAAGCGGGTAATGATCACTGAAGCTTTCTTT.

This chain joins TRBV9 and TRBJ2-3; 7 bases are a match to TRBD1. This CDR3 contains 15 residues. The J segment lost 4 bases and the V segment lost 0 bases, leaving 5 bases of the junction unmatched. CDR1 is SGDLS and CDR2 is YYNGEE in the germline V gene. CDR3 loop: CASSVEAGGADTQYF. CDR3 in DNA: TGTGCCAGCAGCGTAGAGGCAGGGGGAGCAGATACGCAGTATTTT.

V usage is TRBV19 and J usage is TRBJ2-1; possible D gene TRBD1, 5 bases. Per germline, CDR1 LNHDA and CDR2 SQIVND (reference sequence). The CDR3 is 17 amino acids. V dropped 9 bases and J dropped 0 bases, with 21 bases sitting between them. The CDR3 loop reads CASTNRLHSSSYNEQFF. CDR3 nucleotides: TGTGCCAGCACGAACAGGCTGCACTCTAGCTCCTACAATGAGCAGTTCTTC.

The chain couples TRBV19 to TRBJ1-2; 7 bases map to TRBD1. The germline CDR1 and CDR2 sequences are LNHDA and SQIVND (reference sequence). The CDR3 runs to 15 residues. The trim removed 6 bases at V and 2 bases at J, leaving 9 bases unmatched. This CDR3 reads CASRPPGTENYGYTF. The CDR3 DNA reads TGTGCCAGTAGACCCCCGGGGACAGAGAACTATGGCTACACCTTC. Full variable domain (outside the CDR3, taken from reference TRBV19 and TRBJ1-2): DGGITQSPKYLFRKEGQNVTLSCEQNLNHDAMYWYRQDPGQGLRLIYYSQIVNDFQKGDIAEGYSVSREKKESFPLTVTSAQKNPTAFYLCASRPPGTENYGYTFGSGTRLTVV.

V gene TRBV5-1 combines with J gene TRBJ2-3, with TRBD2 matching 12 bases. From germline, CDR1 is SGHRS and CDR2 YFSETQ. This CDR3 is built from 17 residues. The V gene end was trimmed by 0 bases and the J gene end by 2 bases; junction bases not matched to a gene: 4. The CDR3 bases are TGCGCCAGCAGCTTGGCTCTAGCGGGGGGGTTCACAGATACGCAGTATTTT. It specifies CASSLALAGGFTDTQYF. The whole variable domain, remainder taken from reference TRBV5-1 and TRBJ2-3, is KAGVTQTPRYLIKTRGQQVTLSCSPISGHRSVSWYQQTPGQGLQFLFEYFSETQRNKGNFPGRFSGRQFSNSRSEMNVSTLELGDSALYLCASSLALAGGFTDTQYFGPGTRLTVL.

This sequence joins TRBV7-8 and TRBJ2-5; 13 bases match TRBD2. This CDR3 region has 16 residues. The V segment lost 4 bases and the J segment 4 bases; nucleotides outside the gene matches: 6. CDR1 and CDR2 from the germline V gene are SGHVS and FQNEAQ. The CDR3 loop is CASSSGTSGVIETQYF. Here the CDR3 DNA reads TGTGCCAGCAGCTCCGGGACTAGCGGGGTTATAGAGACCCAGTACTTC.

The chain combines TRBV29-1 with TRBJ1-1; the D gene is possibly TRBD1 (6 bases). The CDR3 consists of 14 residues. V gave up 3 bases and J gave up 2 bases, with 13 bases separating them. The germline CDR1 and CDR2 sequences are SQVTM and ANQGSEA. The CDR3 is CSVDSGQTNTEAFF. CDR3 coding DNA: TGCAGCGTTGATTCCGGACAGACCAACACTGAAGCTTTCTTT.

The CDR3 DNA follows: TGTGCCAGCAGTTTCGACAGGCCGGCCCCTGGGGCCAACGTCCTGACTTTC. This translates into CASSFDRPAPGANVLTF. The chain employs TRBV27 and TRBJ2-6, with a possible D match to TRBD1 (6 bases). There are 17 residues in the CDR3. Trimming removed 3 bases from V and 2 bases from J, with 14 bases in between. The V gene's germline CDR1 is MNHEY and CDR2 SMNVEV (reference sequence).

The DNA of the CDR3 is TGTGCCAGCAGCTCACCCGGGACTAGCGGGGGGGCCCAGTTCTTC. Its translation is CASSSPGTSGGAQFF. The J gene is TRBJ2-1, the V gene TRBV7-3; 16 bases match TRBD2. CDR3 length: 15 amino acids. With V trimmed by 4 bases and J by 13 bases, 7 bases remained unmatched. Germline loops: CDR1 SGHTA, CDR2 FQGTGA.

The V call is TRBV6-5, the J call TRBJ2-1; 7 nucleotides align to TRBD2. The CDR3 extends over 12 amino acids. Germline values: CDR1 MNHEY, CDR2 SVGAGI. V gave up 2 bases and J gave up 13 bases; unmatched junction bases: 5. The CDR3 DNA reads TGTGCCAGCAGTTACAGGGAGGGAGGCCAGTTCTTC. The encoded protein is CASSYREGGQFF.

The rearrangement links TRBV12-3 or TRBV12-4 to TRBJ2-3; a weak D match, TRBD1 (5 bases). The CDR3 covers 12 residues. Trimming shortened V by 3 bases and J by 6 bases, and 7 bases separated the two germline ends. CDR3 nucleotides: TGTGCCAGCAGTTTGAAGGGGGATACGCAGTATTTT. The encoded protein is CASSLKGDTQYF.

The genes are TRBV2 and TRBJ2-1; D call uncertain. The CDR3 is 11 residues long. V lost 5 bases and J lost 4, with 3 bases in between. Germline values: CDR1 SNHLY, CDR2 FYNNEI. The CDR3: CASSLYNEQFF. The CDR3 DNA reads TGTGCCAGCAGTTTATACAATGAGCAGTTCTTC.

The CDR3 region has the DNA TGTGCCAGCAGTTCTGCCCCGGGACAGGCAGGAAACACCATATATTTT. It encodes CASSSAPGQAGNTIYF. The chain employs TRBV6-5 and TRBJ1-3; 8 nucleotides agree with TRBD1. J lost 4 bases, V lost 4 bases, and 9 bases had no gene match. Per the germline V gene, CDR1 is MNHEY and CDR2 is SVGAGI. CDR3 length equals 16 residues.

The V call is TRBV15, the J call TRBJ2-1; 8 bases agree with TRBD2. The germline gives CDR1 LNHNV, CDR2 YYDKDF (reference sequence). CDR3 length equals 16 residues. J gave up 8 bases and V 1 base, and 10 bases lay outside the gene matches. The CDR3 coding sequence is TGTGCCACCAGCAGAGGGGGGTCAGCGGGAGTGTATGAGCAGTTCTTC. Translation gives CATSRGGSAGVYEQFF. Full variable domain (outside the CDR3, taken from reference TRBV15 and TRBJ2-1): DAMVIQNPRYQVTQFGKPVTLSCSQTLNHNVMYWYQQKSSQAPKLLFHYYDKDFNNEADTPDNFQSRRPNTSFCFLDIRSPGLGDTAMYLCATSRGGSAGVYEQFFGPGTRLTVL.

The V call is TRBV2, the J call TRBJ2-7; D might be TRBD1 (5 bases). The V gene lost 7 bases and the J gene lost 3 bases, with 10 bases spanning the gap. The CDR3 extends over 12 amino acids. Germline V gene sequence: CDR1 SNHLY, CDR2 FYNNEI. The CDR3 here is CASNSGFYEQYF. DNA for the CDR3: TGTGCCAGCAATTCAGGGTTCTACGAGCAGTACTTC.

The gene calls are TRBV28 and TRBJ1-5, with 7 bases identical to TRBD1. The germline gives CDR1 MDHEN, CDR2 SYDVKM. V gave up 6 bases and J gave up 6 bases; unmatched junction bases: 5. The CDR3 is 13 residues long. CDR3 DNA: TGTGCCAGCAGCCCTGACAGGGTTCAGCCCCAGCATTTT. It is translated as CASSPDRVQPQHF. Using reference TRBV28 and TRBJ1-5 for the parts outside the CDR3, the full variable domain is DVKVTQSSRYLVKRTGEKVFLECVQDMDHENMFWYRQDPGLGLRLIYFSYDVKMKEKGDIPEGYSVSREKKERFSLILESASTNQTSMYLCASSPDRVQPQHFGDGTRLSIL.

The V gene is TRBV6-2 or TRBV6-3, the J gene TRBJ1-2; D ambiguous. CDR1 and CDR2 from the germline V gene are MNHEY and SVGEGT. The CDR3 runs to 13 residues. Trimming pared 8 bases from V and 4 bases from J, leaving 14 bases between. The DNA of the CDR3 is TGTGCCAGCTGCCGTTCAGGATCCTATGGCTACACCTTC. This translates into CASCRSGSYGYTF.

In DNA form, the CDR3 reads TGTGCCTGGAGTGGTACGGGGGACAGATTGCCCTACGAGCAGTACTTC. Translated: CAWSGTGDRLPYEQYF. This chain uses TRBV30 with TRBJ2-7; D is perhaps TRBD1 (7 bases). Trimming stripped 1 base from V and 2 bases from J, with 18 bases between. CDR1 and CDR2 (germline): GTSNPN, SVGIG (reference sequence). CDR3 length: 16 amino acids.

The table lists this clone with a count of one. CDR3 amino acids: CASSQELAAFPYEQYF. CDR3 nucleotides: TGTGCCAGCAGCCAGGAACTAGCGGCCTTCCCCTACGAGCAGTACTTC. This rearrangement joins TRBV3-1 (or the pseudogene TRBV3-2) to TRBJ2-7, with 8 bases identical to TRBD2. Germline values: CDR1 LGHDT, CDR2 YNNKEL (reference sequence). There are 16 residues in the CDR3. The junction had 9 bases not matched to a gene; V was cut back by 3 bases and J by 2 bases.

The CDR3 DNA follows: TGTGCCAGCAGCCTTAAAGCTTTAAACACTGAAGCTTTCTTT. It is translated as CASSLKALNTEAFF. V is TRBV7-9 and J is TRBJ1-1; D unclear. Per the germline V gene, CDR1 is SEHNR and CDR2 is FQNEAQ (reference sequence). There are 14 residues in the CDR3. Trimming shortened V by 5 bases and J by 2 bases, and 12 bases separated the two germline ends. The whole variable domain, remainder taken from reference TRBV7-9 and TRBJ1-1, is DTGVSQNPRHKITKRGQNVTFRCDPISEHNRLYWYRQTLGQGPEFLTYFQNEAQLEKSRLLSDRFSAERPKGSFSTLEIQRTEQGDSAMYLCASSLKALNTEAFFGQGTRLTVV.

The sample holds one count of this clone. The V call is TRBV14, the J call TRBJ2-3, with TRBD2 matching over 7 bases. Trimming at V came to 2 bases and at J to 3 bases, leaving 17 bases not matched to a gene. The CDR3 is 19 amino acids. Germline V gene sequence: CDR1 SGHDN, CDR2 FVKESK. CDR3 protein: CASSQIPFGAGDDTDTQYF. The CDR3, as DNA: TGTGCCAGCAGCCAAATCCCGTTCGGGGCGGGAGATGATACAGATACGCAGTATTTT.

This sequence joins TRBV3-1 (or the pseudogene TRBV3-2) and TRBJ2-1; TRBD2 aligns across 11 bases. The CDR3 sequence is 16 residues long. Trimming cost V 0 bases and J 7 bases; bases outside gene matches: 5. CDR1 is LGHDT and CDR2 is YNNKEL in the germline V gene (reference sequence). The CDR3 nucleotides read TGTGCCAGCAGCCAAGATCCACTAGCGGGAGAAAATGAGCAGTTCTTC. Translation gives CASSQDPLAGENEQFF.

The chain uses TRBV19 and TRBJ1-1; 12 bases are shared with TRBD1. Germline V CDR1 and CDR2: LNHDA, SQIVND (reference sequence). The CDR3 spans 16 residues. Unmatched junction bases numbered 11, after V lost 7 bases and J lost 5 bases. Written as DNA, the CDR3 is TGTGCCAGTAAACGGGGACAGGGGGCTTCGTGGACTGAAGCTTTCTTT. It yields the protein CASKRGQGASWTEAFF.

This clone has only a few counts. CDR3 nucleotide sequence: TGTGCCACCAGCAGATTACCGGGACTAGCGGGGGAGTTACTCGTCTCTGGGGCCAACGTCCTGACTTTC. Protein: CATSRLPGLAGELLVSGANVLTF. The chain joins TRBV15 to TRBJ2-6; TRBD2 matches 14 bases. CDR1 and CDR2 (germline): LNHNV, YYDKDF (reference sequence). The CDR3 runs to 23 residues. With 2 bases clipped from V and 0 bases from J, the junction kept 15 bases outside the gene matches.

The gene calls are TRBV7-3 and TRBJ1-1, with 9 bases that match TRBD1. The CDR3 is 18 residues long. After removal of 5 bases from V and 0 bases from J, the junction contained 13 bases not matched to a gene. The germline gives CDR1 SGHTA, CDR2 FQGTGA. In DNA, the CDR3 is TGTGCCAGCAGCGCACCAGAGAACAGGGACAGGGTGAACACTGAAGCTTTCTTT. Residues: CASSAPENRDRVNTEAFF.